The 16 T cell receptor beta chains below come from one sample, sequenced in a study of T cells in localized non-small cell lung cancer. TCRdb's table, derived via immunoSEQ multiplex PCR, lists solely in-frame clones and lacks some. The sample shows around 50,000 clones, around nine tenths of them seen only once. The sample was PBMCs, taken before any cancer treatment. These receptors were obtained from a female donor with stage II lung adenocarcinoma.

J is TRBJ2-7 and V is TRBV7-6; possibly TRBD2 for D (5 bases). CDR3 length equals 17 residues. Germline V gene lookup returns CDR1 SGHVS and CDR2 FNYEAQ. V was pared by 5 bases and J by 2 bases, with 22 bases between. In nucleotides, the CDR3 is TGTGCCAGCAGCCCGAGTGATTTGGATACGGGAACCTACGAGCAGTACTTC. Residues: CASSPSDLDTGTYEQYF.

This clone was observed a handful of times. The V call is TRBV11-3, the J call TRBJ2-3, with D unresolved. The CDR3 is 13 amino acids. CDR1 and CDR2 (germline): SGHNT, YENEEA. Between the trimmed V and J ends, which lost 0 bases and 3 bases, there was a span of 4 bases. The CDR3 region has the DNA TGTGCCAGCAGCTTAGAAGGGACAGATACGCAGTATTTT. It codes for CASSLEGTDTQYF.

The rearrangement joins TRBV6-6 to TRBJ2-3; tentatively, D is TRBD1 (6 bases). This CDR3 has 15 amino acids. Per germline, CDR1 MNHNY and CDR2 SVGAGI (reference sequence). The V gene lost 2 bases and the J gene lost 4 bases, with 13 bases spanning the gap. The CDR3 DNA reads TGTGCCAGCAGTTACGCCAGGGGAGATGCAGATACGCAGTATTTT. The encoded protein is CASSYARGDADTQYF.

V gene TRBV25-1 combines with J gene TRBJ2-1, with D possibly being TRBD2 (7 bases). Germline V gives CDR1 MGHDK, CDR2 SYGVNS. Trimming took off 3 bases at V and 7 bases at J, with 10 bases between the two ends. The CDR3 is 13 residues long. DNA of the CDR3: TGTGCCAGCAGTGAGAGGGGGGGGAATGAGCAGTTCTTC. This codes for CASSERGGNEQFF.

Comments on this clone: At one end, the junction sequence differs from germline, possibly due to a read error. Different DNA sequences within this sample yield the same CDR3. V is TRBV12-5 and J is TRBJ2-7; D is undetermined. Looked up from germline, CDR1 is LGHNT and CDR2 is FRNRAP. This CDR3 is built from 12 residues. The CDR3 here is CASGLRFDEQYF. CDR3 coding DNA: TGCGCTAGTGGTTTGCGGTTTGACGAGCAGTACTTC.

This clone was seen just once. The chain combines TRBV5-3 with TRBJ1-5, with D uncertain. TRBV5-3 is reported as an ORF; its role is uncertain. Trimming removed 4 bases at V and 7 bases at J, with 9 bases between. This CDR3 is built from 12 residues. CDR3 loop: CARSLPRQPQHF. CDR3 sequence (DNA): TGTGCCAGAAGCCTCCCTAGGCAGCCCCAGCATTTT.

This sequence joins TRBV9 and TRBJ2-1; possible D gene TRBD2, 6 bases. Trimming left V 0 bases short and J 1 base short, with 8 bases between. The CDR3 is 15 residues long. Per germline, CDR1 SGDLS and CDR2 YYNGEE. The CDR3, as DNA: TGTGCCAGCAGCGTAGGTGGGGGGTCCTACAATGAGCAGTTCTTC. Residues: CASSVGGGSYNEQFF.

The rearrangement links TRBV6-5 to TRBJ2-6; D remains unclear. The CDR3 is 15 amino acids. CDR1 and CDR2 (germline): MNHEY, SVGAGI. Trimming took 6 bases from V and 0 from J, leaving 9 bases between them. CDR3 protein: CASRRYYSGANVLTF. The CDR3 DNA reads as TGTGCCAGCAGGCGCTATTACTCTGGGGCCAACGTCCTGACTTTC.

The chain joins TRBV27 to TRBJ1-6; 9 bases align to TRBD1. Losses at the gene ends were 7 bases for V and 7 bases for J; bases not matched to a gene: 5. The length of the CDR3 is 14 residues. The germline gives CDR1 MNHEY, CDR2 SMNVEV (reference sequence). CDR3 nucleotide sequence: TGTGCCAGCAAAACAGGGGGCTTCAATTCACCCCTCCACTTT. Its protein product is CASKTGGFNSPLHF.

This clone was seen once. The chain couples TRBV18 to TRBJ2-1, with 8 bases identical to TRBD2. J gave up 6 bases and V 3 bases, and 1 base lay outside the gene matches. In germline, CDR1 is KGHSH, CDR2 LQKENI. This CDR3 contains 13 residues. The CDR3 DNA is TGTGCCAGCTCACCCGGACTAGCCAATGAGCAGTTCTTC. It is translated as CASSPGLANEQFF.

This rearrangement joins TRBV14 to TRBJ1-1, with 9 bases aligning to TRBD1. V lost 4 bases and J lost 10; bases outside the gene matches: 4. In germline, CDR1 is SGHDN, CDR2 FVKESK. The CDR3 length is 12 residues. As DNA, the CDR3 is TGTGCCAGCAGCCTCCGGGACAGGGCAGCTTTCTTT. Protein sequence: CASSLRDRAAFF.

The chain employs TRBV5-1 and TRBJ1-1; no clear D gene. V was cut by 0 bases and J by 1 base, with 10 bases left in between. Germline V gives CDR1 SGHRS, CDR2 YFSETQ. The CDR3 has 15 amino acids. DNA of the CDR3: TGCGCCAGCAGCTTGGAGCGGCAGCCGAACACTGAAGCTTTCTTT. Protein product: CASSLERQPNTEAFF.

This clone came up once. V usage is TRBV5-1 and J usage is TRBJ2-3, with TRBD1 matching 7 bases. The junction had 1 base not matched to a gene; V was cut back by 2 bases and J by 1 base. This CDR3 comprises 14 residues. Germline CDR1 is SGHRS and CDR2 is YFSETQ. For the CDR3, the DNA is TGCGCCAGCAGCTTCCAGGGGGGCACAGATACGCAGTATTTT. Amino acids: CASSFQGGTDTQYF.

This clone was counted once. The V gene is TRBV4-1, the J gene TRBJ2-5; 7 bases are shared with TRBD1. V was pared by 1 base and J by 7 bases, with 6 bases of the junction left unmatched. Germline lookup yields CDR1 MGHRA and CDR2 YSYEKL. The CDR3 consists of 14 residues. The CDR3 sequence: CASSQGQGTGTQYF. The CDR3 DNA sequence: TGCGCCAGCAGCCAAGGACAGGGTACGGGGACCCAGTACTTC.

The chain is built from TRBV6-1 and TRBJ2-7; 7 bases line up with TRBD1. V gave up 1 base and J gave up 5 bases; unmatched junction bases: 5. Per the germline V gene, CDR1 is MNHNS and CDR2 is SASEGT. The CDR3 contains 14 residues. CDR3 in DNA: TGTGCCAGCAGTGAAGATTGGACAGGCAACGAGCAGTACTTC. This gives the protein CASSEDWTGNEQYF.

Here the CDR3 DNA reads TGTGCCAGCAGTGACAGGGGAGGCACCGGGGAGCTGTTTTTT. It encodes CASSDRGGTGELFF. This sequence joins TRBV6-5 and TRBJ2-2; 8 positions agree with TRBD1. J gave up 4 bases and V 5 bases, and 3 bases lay outside the gene matches. Germline V gene sequence: CDR1 MNHEY, CDR2 SVGAGI. This CDR3 has 14 amino acids.